This T cell receptor beta chain was identified in a study of CD8 T cells in ankylosing spondylitis (dated by TCRdb to about 2017). Describing the broader study: The study set out to find disease-linked TCR variants by profiling T cell receptor beta repertoires in ankylosing spondylitis patients and healthy donors. The full study cohort was made up of approximately 24 ankylosing spondylitis patients and 108 healthy donors. Peripheral blood was sampled, and synovial fluid was also collected from ankylosing spondylitis patients. The research as a whole found: In peripheral blood, the disease-linked clones were found at relatively low frequencies and had a CD8+ phenotype. A TCR beta motif of roughly 8 highly homologous amino acid variants appeared characteristic of blood from ankylosing spondylitis patients. The disease-linked clones were reported as significantly enriched in matched synovial fluid samples from ankylosing spondylitis patients. Some TCR beta motif variants had previously been reported in synovial fluid and blood of reactive arthritis patients, which suggested common disease-initiation mechanisms.

Measured from the cysteine to the phenylalanine, the CDR3 is 12 residues long. Of all the DNA, just the CDR3 is kept, 36 bases in frame from base 1. The germline V gene encodes CDR1 LNHNV and CDR2 YYDKDF (reference sequence). The V and J ends are trimmed by 3 bases and 4 bases, leaving 6 bases between them. This clonotype was counted between two and nine times. Its antigen is still unknown. No much larger clonotype is one base removed from it; base qualities were not supplied. The sample was run on an Illumina HiSeq 2500. Quantitative 5'-RACE with molecular barcodes was the method used to prepare the TCR beta libraries. In the authors' own workflow: Disease-linked TCR variants were identified with a new computational method built on a probabilistic model of VDJ rearrangement. In-frame beta chains were kept once TCRdb had trimmed the public reads at Q25 with fastp and called clones with MiXCR. Every distinct CDR3 protein forms one entry, paired with its most common genes and DNA. It is TCRdb's table, rather than the study itself, that gives the V and J calls and clone size. Recorded for this sample are hundreds of thousands of distinct CDR3 sequences; 12% of them occurred a single time. The top ten clonotypes cover about 0.49% of the sample.

Recombination linked TRBV15 to TRBJ1-1; D gene: possibly TRBD1, on 5 matching bases. Material: blood, either unsorted or a sorted T cell fraction (not recorded which). This clonotype was obtained from a male donor with ankylosing spondylitis. The CDR3 here reads CATSRGLTEAFF. Here is the DNA: TGTGCCACCAGCAGGGGACTCACTGAAGCTTTCTTT.